This TCR beta chain was identified during a study of human T cells and chemical hapten exposure. Study background: TCR yield per sample varied, mainly due to pooled library volumes.

Via MiXCR, TCRdb re-called the RACE reads, giving one row per CDR3 protein. The repertoire includes roughly 100,000 distinct CDR3 sequences, roughly a third of them detected once, and more than 2.5% sits in the top ten. Time point meaning: patch test 3, about 24 weeks after DPC sensitization. As for treatment: therapeutic diphenylcyclopropenone sensitization with weekly scalp DPC. Per the germline V gene, CDR1 is SGHTA and CDR2 is FQGNSA. V lost 1 base to trimming and J lost 4 bases; unmatched junction nucleotides: 3. This CDR3 comprises 16 residues. The material was whole blood, obtained in connection with sensitization to the hapten diphenylcyclopropenone (DPC). The clonotype comes from a middle-aged man with alopecia areata. Some clones in this sample may be carry-over from other donors' samples. The genes are TRBV7-2 and TRBJ2-3; 12 bases line up with TRBD2. This chain's CDR3 is CASSLVLAGGPDTQYF. In DNA form, the CDR3 reads TGTGCCAGCAGCTTAGTGCTAGCGGGAGGGCCAGATACGCAGTATTTT.